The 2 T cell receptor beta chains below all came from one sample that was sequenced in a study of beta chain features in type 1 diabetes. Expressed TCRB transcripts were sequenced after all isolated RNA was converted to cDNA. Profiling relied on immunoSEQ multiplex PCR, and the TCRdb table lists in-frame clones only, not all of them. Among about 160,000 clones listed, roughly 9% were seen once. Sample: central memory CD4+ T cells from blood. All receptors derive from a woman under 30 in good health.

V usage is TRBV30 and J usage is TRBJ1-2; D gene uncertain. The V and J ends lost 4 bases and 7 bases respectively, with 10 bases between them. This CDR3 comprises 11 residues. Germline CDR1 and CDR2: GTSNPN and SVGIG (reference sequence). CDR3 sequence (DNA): TGTGCCTGGATGCGGGGTAGTGGCTACACCTTC. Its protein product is CAWMRGSGYTF.

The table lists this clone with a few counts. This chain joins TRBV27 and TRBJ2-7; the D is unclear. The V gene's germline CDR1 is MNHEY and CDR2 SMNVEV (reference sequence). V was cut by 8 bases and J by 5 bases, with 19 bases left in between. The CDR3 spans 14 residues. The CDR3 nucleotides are TGTGCCAGCCCTCTCCCTTACACTATGGACGAGCAGTACTTC. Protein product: CASPLPYTMDEQYF.